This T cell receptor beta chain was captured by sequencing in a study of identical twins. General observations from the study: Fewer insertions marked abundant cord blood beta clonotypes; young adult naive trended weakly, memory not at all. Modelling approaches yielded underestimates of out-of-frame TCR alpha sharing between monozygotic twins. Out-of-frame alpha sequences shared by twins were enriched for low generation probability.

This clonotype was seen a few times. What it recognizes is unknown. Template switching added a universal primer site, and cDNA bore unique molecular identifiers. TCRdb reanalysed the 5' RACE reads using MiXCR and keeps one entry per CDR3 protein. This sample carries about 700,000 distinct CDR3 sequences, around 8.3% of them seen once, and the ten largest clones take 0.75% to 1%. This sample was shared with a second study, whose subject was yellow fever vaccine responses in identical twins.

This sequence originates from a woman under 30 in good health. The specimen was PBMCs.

The CDR3 DNA sequence: TGCAGTGTTGTTAGCGGGGGGGCCGAAACTTACAATGAGCAGTTCTTC. Its translation: CSVVSGGAETYNEQFF. This chain joins TRBV20-1 and TRBJ2-1, with TRBD2 matching over 11 bases. This CDR3 contains 16 residues. V lost 7 bases, J lost 4 bases, and 12 bases stayed unmatched. Per the germline V gene, CDR1 is DFQATT and CDR2 is SNEGSKA (reference sequence).